This entry lists 24 T cell receptor beta chains sequenced from one sample in a study of blood T cell repertoires in COVID-19. Some clones are missing from TCRdb's copy, which holds only in-frame ones; the method was immunoSEQ multiplex PCR. The sample yields under 200,000 clones, 86% seen once. Sequencing was done on a sample of PBMCs or T cells enriched from blood (not recorded which). These receptors originate from a man aged 40-50 years with acute COVID-19.

This sequence joins TRBV7-3 and TRBJ2-2, with D tentatively TRBD2 (6 bases). The length of the CDR3 is 17 residues. Germline CDR1 is SGHTA and CDR2 is FQGTGA. V gave up 5 bases and J gave up 0 bases, with 16 bases separating them. The CDR3 DNA follows: TGTGCCAGCAGCCCCAGTCTAGCGAGTGCGAACACCGGGGAGCTGTTTTTT. This translates into CASSPSLASANTGELFF.

The V call is TRBV4-3, the J call TRBJ2-3; D is perhaps TRBD2 (6 bases). Germline loops: CDR1 LGHNA, CDR2 YSLEER. V was trimmed by 4 bases and J by 1 base, leaving 18 bases between them. This CDR3 spans 17 amino acids. CDR3 bases: TGCGCCAGCAGCCTTATACTTGCGCGCGGGGGCACAGATACGCAGTATTTT. It codes for CASSLILARGGTDTQYF.

This chain uses TRBV19 with TRBJ2-2; D remains ambiguous. This CDR3 has 11 residues. Germline V gene sequence: CDR1 LNHDA, CDR2 SQIVND (reference sequence). The V end lost 6 bases, the J end lost 8 bases, and 7 bases lay between the germline ends. The CDR3 sequence is CASSWRGELFF. CDR3 coding DNA: TGTGCCAGTAGCTGGAGAGGGGAGCTGTTTTTT.

The chain couples TRBV28 to TRBJ2-1; the D is unclear. The V and J ends lost 6 bases and 8 bases respectively, with 8 bases between them. Per germline, CDR1 MDHEN and CDR2 SYDVKM. CDR3 length: 11 amino acids. CDR3 residues: CASSPMYEQFF. The CDR3 DNA reads TGTGCCAGCAGCCCAATGTATGAGCAGTTCTTC. The entire variable domain, with the rest obtained from reference TRBV28 and TRBJ2-1, is as follows: DVKVTQSSRYLVKRTGEKVFLECVQDMDHENMFWYRQDPGLGLRLIYFSYDVKMKEKGDIPEGYSVSREKKERFSLILESASTNQTSMYLCASSPMYEQFFGPGTRLTVL.

The chain links TRBV30 to TRBJ2-1, with D possibly matching TRBD1 (6 bases). The CDR3 length is 11 residues. Trimming stripped 8 bases from V and 4 bases from J, with 9 bases between. Germline V lookup: CDR1 GTSNPN, CDR2 SVGIG (reference sequence). In nucleotides, the CDR3 is TGTGCCCGAGGGGGTTACAATGAGCAGTTCTTC. It translates to CARGGYNEQFF.

The V gene is TRBV15, the J gene TRBJ1-5, with D tentatively TRBD1 (5 bases). CDR1 and CDR2 (germline): LNHNV, YYDKDF (reference sequence). The germline V and J ends were trimmed by 0 bases and 0 bases, with 6 bases remaining between them. CDR3 length: 15 amino acids. The CDR3 sequence is CATSRDRVSNQPQHF. CDR3 DNA: TGTGCCACCAGCAGAGACAGGGTTAGCAATCAGCCCCAGCATTTT.

The rearrangement links TRBV5-1 to TRBJ2-1; 12 positions agree with TRBD2. The junction had 6 bases not matched to a gene; V was cut back by 0 bases and J by 8 bases. The CDR3 has 16 residues. Looked up from germline, CDR1 is SGHRS and CDR2 is YFSETQ. CDR3 in DNA: TGCGCCAGCAGCTTGGAGACTAGCGGGAGCATCGATGAGCAGTTCTTC. Translating gives CASSLETSGSIDEQFF.

This clone has a handful of counts. In DNA form, the CDR3 reads TGTGCCAGCACCCCCTCAGGGGTTTACACTGAAGCTTTCTTT. This gives the protein CASTPSGVYTEAFF. The rearrangement uses TRBV2 and TRBJ1-1, with D possibly matching TRBD1 (6 bases). Deletions cut 7 bases from V and 3 bases from J, with 15 bases between. Germline V lookup: CDR1 SNHLY, CDR2 FYNNEI. CDR3 length: 14 amino acids.

The rearrangement uses TRBV24-1 and TRBJ1-5, with D hard to call. The V and J ends lost 0 bases and 6 bases respectively, with 17 bases between them. This CDR3 region has 17 residues. In germline, CDR1 is KGHDR, CDR2 SFDVKD. In DNA, the CDR3 is TGTGCCACCAGTGATTTGGCTCAGGCAACAGAAACTCAGCCCCAGCATTTT. It translates to CATSDLAQATETQPQHF.

The count of this clone is one. The chain couples TRBV28 to TRBJ1-2; 9 positions match TRBD1. The V segment lost 2 bases and the J segment 4 bases; nucleotides outside the gene matches: 2. The CDR3 length is 14 residues. Per the germline V gene, CDR1 is MDHEN and CDR2 is SYDVKM. CDR3 residues: CASSLAGQGYGYTF. The CDR3 DNA reads TGTGCCAGCAGTTTAGCGGGACAGGGCTATGGCTACACCTTC.

The CDR3 DNA follows: TGCGCCAGCAGCGCGGGACAGGCCGCTTTCTTT. Its translation is CASSAGQAAFF. The rearrangement joins TRBV5-1 to TRBJ1-1; TRBD1 matches 8 bases. Germline V gene lookup returns CDR1 SGHRS and CDR2 YFSETQ. V gave up 4 bases and J gave up 11 bases; unmatched junction bases: 4. The CDR3 contains 11 residues.

CDR3 sequence: CAWGRERAEAFF. The DNA of the CDR3 is TGTGCCTGGGGCCGGGAGAGAGCTGAAGCTTTCTTT. The V and J genes are TRBV30 and TRBJ1-1; D uncertain. Trimming removed 5 bases at V and 6 bases at J, with 13 bases between. Per the germline V gene, CDR1 is GTSNPN and CDR2 is SVGIG (reference sequence). The CDR3 has 12 residues.

This chain connects TRBV11-2 to TRBJ1-2; maybe TRBD1 (6 bases). V lost 5 bases to trimming and J lost 0 bases, with 13 bases between them. CDR3 length: 15 residues. CDR1 and CDR2 (germline): SGHAT, FQNNGV. The CDR3 loop reads CASSMDRTSNYGYTF. DNA for the CDR3: TGTGCCAGCAGCATGGACAGAACATCTAACTATGGCTACACCTTC.

V gene TRBV11-2 combines with J gene TRBJ2-2; 8 positions agree with TRBD2. CDR1 is SGHAT and CDR2 is FQNNGV in the germline V gene. The CDR3 has 18 residues. Trimming at V came to 3 bases and at J to 4 bases, leaving 13 bases not matched to a gene. The CDR3 reads CASSLGRSGRQVTGELFF. The CDR3, as DNA: TGTGCCAGCAGCTTGGGTCGGAGCGGGAGACAGGTCACCGGGGAGCTGTTTTTT.

This chain connects TRBV5-1 to TRBJ2-3; D remains unclear. Trimming pared 6 bases from V and 0 bases from J, leaving 11 bases between. CDR3 length: 14 amino acids. Germline V gene sequence: CDR1 SGHRS, CDR2 YFSETQ. In nucleotides, the CDR3 is TGCGCCAGCACTGCTGGTACTAGCACAGATACGCAGTATTTT. Its translation is CASTAGTSTDTQYF.

The chain has TRBV30 and TRBJ2-3; unclear D gene. The V gene's germline CDR1 is GTSNPN and CDR2 SVGIG (reference sequence). The CDR3 contains 13 residues. The V gene lost 2 bases and the J gene lost 9 bases, with 15 bases spanning the gap. The CDR3: CAWSPLLQETQYF. For the CDR3, the DNA is TGTGCCTGGAGTCCCCTCCTCCAGGAAACGCAGTATTTT.

The rearrangement links TRBV6-5 to TRBJ2-7, with TRBD1 matching 7 bases. Trimming took 10 bases from V and 3 from J; bases not matched to a gene: 9. The CDR3 length is 13 residues. CDR1 is MNHEY and CDR2 is SVGAGI in the germline V gene. CDR3 sequence (DNA): TGTGCCACCGGGACAGCCTACAACTACGAGCAGTACTTC. Translation gives CATGTAYNYEQYF.

The chain is built from TRBV5-1 and TRBJ2-2; 10 bases align to TRBD1. J gave up 5 bases and V 4 bases, and 5 bases lay outside the gene matches. The CDR3 is 15 amino acids. Germline V CDR1 and CDR2: SGHRS, YFSETQ. The CDR3 sequence is CASSQRTGGTGELFF. The CDR3 nucleotides are TGCGCCAGCAGCCAAAGGACAGGGGGGACCGGGGAGCTGTTTTTT.

This chain links TRBV3-1 (or the pseudogene TRBV3-2) with TRBJ2-7; D not certain. The CDR3 sequence is 12 residues long. Deletions cut 3 bases from V and 0 bases from J, with 3 bases between. From germline, CDR1 is LGHDT and CDR2 YNNKEL (reference sequence). CDR3 protein: CASSQSSYEQYF. The CDR3 DNA reads TGTGCCAGCAGCCAGAGCTCCTACGAGCAGTACTTC.

The chain recombines TRBV6-4 with TRBJ2-2, with 8 nucleotides matching TRBD2. Germline V gene lookup returns CDR1 MRHNA and CDR2 SNTAGT. Trimming took 3 bases from V and 3 from J; bases not matched to a gene: 3. CDR3 size: 15 residues. CDR3 loop: CASSDGTRDTGELFF. The DNA for the CDR3 is TGTGCCAGCAGTGATGGGACTAGAGACACCGGGGAGCTGTTTTTT.

CDR3 nucleotide sequence: TGTGCCAGCAGGAAAACAGGGAACACTGAAGCTTTCTTT. It encodes CASRKTGNTEAFF. This rearrangement joins TRBV28 to TRBJ1-1, with D perhaps TRBD1 (5 bases). This CDR3 comprises 13 residues. The V end lost 6 bases, the J end lost 1 base, and 9 bases lay between the germline ends. CDR1 and CDR2 from the germline V gene are MDHEN and SYDVKM.

The rearrangement links TRBV5-1 to TRBJ2-1, with D perhaps matching TRBD2 (6 bases). Germline V CDR1 and CDR2: SGHRS, YFSETQ. The CDR3 extends over 15 amino acids. Trimming left V 3 bases short and J 5 bases short, with 15 bases between. CDR3 DNA sequence: TGCGCCAGCAGCTGGGTAGCGGTCGCCCACAATGAGCAGTTCTTC. Its translation is CASSWVAVAHNEQFF.

V usage is TRBV24-1 and J usage is TRBJ1-2, with a weak D call TRBD1 (5 bases). The CDR3 has 13 amino acids. Trimming took 3 bases from V and 8 from J, leaving 12 bases between them. Germline CDR1 reads KGHDR; CDR2 reads SFDVKD. The CDR3 here is CATSDTREAGYTF. CDR3 coding DNA: TGTGCCACCAGTGATACCAGGGAGGCAGGCTACACCTTC.

This clone was observed once. The chain carries TRBV9 and TRBJ1-2; TRBD1 matches at 9 bases. There are 15 residues in the CDR3. V lost 2 bases to trimming and J lost 5 bases; unmatched junction nucleotides: 7. Germline V gene data show CDR1 as SGDLS and CDR2 as YYNGEE. As DNA, the CDR3 is TGTGCCAGCAGCGTGGCGACAGGGGGTTTTTATGGCTACACCTTC. Protein product: CASSVATGGFYGYTF.